This TCR beta chain emerged from a study of CXCR3-negative and CXCR3-positive naive CD8 T cells. Overall study: Every library held about 1.5 +/- 0.3 million TRB reads, and the total came to around 130 million.

Preparation of TRB cDNA libraries relied on 5' RACE carrying UMI labels. TCRdb reanalyzed the 5' RACE reads and collapses them to one entry per CDR3 protein, without DNA. This table holds 100,000 to 150,000 distinct CDR3 sequences. General study results and limits: After cryopreservation, expression of CXCR3 was partially reduced, and most assays were run with fresh PBMCs.

The germline V gene has CDR1 MDHEN and CDR2 SYDVKM. The CDR3 consists of 12 residues. The CD45RO-CCR7+CD27+CD95- phenotype denoted naive CD8+ T cells. Of note for this clonotype: What it recognizes is unknown.

The receptor was isolated from a human donor in good health. Some clones in this sample may be carry-over from other donors' samples. J is TRBJ2-7 and V is TRBV28. The material sequenced was naive CXCR3- CD8+ T cells from blood. As to subset: CD45RO-CCR7+CD27+CD95- naive CD8+ T cells lacking CXCR3 (TNR3-). This CDR3 reads CASSLWGFEQYF.